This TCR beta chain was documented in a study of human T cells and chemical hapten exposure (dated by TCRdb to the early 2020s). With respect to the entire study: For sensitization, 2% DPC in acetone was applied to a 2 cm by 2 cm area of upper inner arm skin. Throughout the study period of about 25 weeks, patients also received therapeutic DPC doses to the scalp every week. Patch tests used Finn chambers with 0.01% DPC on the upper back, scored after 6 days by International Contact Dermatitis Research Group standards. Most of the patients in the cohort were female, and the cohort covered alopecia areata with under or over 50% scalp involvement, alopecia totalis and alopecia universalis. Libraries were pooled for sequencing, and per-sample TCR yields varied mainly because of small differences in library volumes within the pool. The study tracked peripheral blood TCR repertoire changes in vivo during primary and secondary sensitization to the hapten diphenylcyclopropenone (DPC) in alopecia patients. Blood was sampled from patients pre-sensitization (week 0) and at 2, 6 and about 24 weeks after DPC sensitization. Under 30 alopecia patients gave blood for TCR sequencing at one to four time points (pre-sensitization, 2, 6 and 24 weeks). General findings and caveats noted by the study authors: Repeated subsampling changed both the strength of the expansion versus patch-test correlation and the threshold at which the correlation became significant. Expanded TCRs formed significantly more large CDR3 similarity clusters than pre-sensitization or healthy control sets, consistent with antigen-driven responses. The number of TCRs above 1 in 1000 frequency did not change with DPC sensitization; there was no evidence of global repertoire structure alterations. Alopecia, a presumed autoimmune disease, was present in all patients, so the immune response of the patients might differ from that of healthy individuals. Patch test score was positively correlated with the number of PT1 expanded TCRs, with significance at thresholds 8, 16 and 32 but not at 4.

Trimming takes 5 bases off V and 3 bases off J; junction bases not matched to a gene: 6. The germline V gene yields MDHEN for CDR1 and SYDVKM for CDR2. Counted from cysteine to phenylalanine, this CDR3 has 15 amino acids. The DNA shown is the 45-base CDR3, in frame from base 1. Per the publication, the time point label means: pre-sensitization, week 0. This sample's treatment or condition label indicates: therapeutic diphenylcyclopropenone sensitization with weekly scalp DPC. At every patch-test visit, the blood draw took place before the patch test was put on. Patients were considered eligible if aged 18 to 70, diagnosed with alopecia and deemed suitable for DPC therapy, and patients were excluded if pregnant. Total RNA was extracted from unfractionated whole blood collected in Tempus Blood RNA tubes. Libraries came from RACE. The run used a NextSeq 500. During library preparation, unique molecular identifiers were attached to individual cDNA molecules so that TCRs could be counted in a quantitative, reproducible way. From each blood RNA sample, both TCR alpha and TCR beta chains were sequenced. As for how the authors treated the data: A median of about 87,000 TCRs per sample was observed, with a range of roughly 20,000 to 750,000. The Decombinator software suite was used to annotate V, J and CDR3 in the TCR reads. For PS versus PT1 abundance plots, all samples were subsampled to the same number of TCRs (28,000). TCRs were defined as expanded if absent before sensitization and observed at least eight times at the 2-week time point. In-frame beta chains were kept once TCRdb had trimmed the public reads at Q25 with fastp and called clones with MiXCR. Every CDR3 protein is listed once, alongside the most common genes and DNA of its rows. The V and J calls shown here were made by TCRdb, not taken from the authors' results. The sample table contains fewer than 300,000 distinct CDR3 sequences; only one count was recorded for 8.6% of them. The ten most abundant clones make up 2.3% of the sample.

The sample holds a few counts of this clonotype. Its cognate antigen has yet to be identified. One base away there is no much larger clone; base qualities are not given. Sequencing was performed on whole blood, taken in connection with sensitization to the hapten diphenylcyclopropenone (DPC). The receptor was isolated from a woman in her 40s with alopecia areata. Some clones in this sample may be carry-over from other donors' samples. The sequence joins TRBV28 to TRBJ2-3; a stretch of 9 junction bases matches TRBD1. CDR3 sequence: CASSPGTGRTDTQYF. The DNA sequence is TGTGCCAGCAGTCCCGGGACAGGGAGGACAGATACGCAGTATTTT.